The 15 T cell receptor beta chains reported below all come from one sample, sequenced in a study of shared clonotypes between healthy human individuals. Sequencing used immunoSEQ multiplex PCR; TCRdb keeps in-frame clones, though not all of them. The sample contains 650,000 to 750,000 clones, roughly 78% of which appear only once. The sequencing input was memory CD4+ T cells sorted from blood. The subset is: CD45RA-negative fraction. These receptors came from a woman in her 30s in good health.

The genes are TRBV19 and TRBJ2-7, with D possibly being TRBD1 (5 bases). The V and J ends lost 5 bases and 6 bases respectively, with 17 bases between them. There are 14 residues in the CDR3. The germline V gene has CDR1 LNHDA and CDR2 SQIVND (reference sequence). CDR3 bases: TGTGCCAGTAGTGAGTCGTGGCAGGGTACCGAGCAGTACTTC. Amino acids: CASSESWQGTEQYF.

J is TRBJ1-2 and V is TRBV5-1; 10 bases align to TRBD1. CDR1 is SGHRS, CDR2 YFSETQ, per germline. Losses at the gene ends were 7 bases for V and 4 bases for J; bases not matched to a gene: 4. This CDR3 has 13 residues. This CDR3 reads CASDGQGGYGYTF. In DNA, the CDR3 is TGCGCCAGCGACGGACAGGGGGGCTATGGCTACACCTTC.

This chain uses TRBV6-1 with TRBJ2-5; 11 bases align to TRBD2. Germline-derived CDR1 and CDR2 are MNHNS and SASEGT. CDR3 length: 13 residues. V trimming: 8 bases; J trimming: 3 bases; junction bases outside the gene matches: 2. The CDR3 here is CASGGLAEETQYF. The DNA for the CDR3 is TGTGCCAGCGGGGGACTAGCGGAAGAGACCCAGTACTTC.

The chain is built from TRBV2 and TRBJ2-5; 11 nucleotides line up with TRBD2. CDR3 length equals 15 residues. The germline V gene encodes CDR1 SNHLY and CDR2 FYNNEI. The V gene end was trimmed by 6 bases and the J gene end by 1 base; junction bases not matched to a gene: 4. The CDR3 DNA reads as TGTGCCAGCAGGCAAACTAGCGGGGGCCAAGAGACCCAGTACTTC. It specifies CASRQTSGGQETQYF.

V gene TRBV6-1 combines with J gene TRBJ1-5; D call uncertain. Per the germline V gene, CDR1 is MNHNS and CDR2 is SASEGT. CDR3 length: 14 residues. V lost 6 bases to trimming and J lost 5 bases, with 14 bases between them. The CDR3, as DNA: TGTGCCAGCAGGAGGGCAGATTCGTATCAGCCCCAGCATTTT. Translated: CASRRADSYQPQHF.

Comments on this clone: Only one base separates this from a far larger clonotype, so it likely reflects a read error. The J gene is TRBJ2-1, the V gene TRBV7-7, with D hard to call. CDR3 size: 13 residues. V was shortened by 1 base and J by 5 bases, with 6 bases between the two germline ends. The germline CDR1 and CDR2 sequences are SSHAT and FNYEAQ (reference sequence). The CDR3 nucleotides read TGTGCCAGCAGCTTAGGTCGGAACAATGAGCAGTTCTTC. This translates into CASSLGRNNEQFF.

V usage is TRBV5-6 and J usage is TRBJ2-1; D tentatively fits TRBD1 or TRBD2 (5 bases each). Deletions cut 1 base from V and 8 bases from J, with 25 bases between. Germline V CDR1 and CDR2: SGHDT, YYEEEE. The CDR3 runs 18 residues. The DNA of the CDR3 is TGTGCCAGCAGCTTGTGGGGGATCCCGCACGGTAGAAAAGATGAGCAGTTCTTC. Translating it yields CASSLWGIPHGRKDEQFF. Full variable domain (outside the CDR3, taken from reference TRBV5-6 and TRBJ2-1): DAGVTQSPTHLIKTRGQQVTLRCSPKSGHDTVSWYQQALGQGPQFIFQYYEEEERQRGNFPDRFSGHQFPNYSSELNVNALLLGDSALYLCASSLWGIPHGRKDEQFFGPGTRLTVL.

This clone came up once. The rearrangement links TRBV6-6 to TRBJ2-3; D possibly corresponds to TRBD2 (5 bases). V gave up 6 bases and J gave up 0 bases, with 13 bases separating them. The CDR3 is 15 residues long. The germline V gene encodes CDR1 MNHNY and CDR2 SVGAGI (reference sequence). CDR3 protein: CASSLKRKSTDTQYF. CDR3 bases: TGTGCCAGCAGCCTTAAGCGGAAGAGCACAGATACGCAGTATTTT.

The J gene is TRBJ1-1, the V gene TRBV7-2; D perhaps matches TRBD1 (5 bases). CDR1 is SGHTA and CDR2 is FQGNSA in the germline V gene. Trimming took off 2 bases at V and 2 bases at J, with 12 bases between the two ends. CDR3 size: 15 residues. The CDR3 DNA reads TGTGCCAGCAGCTTACTGTCAGGGCCTAACACTGAAGCTTTCTTT. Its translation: CASSLLSGPNTEAFF.

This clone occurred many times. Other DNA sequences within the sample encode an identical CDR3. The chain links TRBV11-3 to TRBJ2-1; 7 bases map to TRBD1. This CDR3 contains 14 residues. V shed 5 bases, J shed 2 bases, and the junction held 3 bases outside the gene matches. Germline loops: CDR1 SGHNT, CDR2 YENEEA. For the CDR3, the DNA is TGTGCCAGCAGCCCGGGGACAGCCTACAATGAGCAGTTCTTC. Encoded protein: CASSPGTAYNEQFF.

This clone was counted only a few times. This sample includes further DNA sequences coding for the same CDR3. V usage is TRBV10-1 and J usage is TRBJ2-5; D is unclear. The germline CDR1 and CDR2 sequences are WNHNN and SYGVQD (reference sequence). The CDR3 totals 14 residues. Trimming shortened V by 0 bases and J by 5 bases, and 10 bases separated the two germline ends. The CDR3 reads CASSESGGSETQYF. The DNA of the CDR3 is TGCGCCAGCAGTGAGTCGGGCGGTTCCGAGACCCAGTACTTC.

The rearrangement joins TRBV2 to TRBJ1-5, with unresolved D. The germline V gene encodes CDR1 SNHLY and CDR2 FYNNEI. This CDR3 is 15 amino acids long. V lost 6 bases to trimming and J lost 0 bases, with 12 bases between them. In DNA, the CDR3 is TGTGCCAGCAGCGCGGAACGATATAGCAATCAGCCCCAGCATTTT. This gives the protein CASSAERYSNQPQHF.

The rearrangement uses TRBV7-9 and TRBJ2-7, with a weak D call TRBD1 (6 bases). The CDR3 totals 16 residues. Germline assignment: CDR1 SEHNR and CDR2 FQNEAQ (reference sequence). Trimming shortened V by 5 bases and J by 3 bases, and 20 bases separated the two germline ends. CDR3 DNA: TGTGCCAGCAGCCCCTGGGGGTCTGGGGGCCTCTACGAGCAGTACTTC. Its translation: CASSPWGSGGLYEQYF.

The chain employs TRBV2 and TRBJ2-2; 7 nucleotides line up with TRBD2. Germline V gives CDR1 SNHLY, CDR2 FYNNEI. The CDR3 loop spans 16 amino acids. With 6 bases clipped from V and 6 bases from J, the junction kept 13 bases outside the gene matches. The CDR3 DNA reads TGTGCCAGCAGGATGCCATGGACTAGGGTCCCCGGGGAGCTGTTTTTT. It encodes CASRMPWTRVPGELFF.

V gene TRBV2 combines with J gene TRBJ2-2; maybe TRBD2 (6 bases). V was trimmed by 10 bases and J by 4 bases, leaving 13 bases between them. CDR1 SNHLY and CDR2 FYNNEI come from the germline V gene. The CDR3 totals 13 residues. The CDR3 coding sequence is TGTGCCACCTCTAGCGAGCCCACCGGGGAGCTGTTTTTT. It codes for CATSSEPTGELFF.